These T cell receptor beta chains were read from a single sample in a study of cytotoxic CD8 clonotypes in ibrutinib-treated CLL. Some clones are missing from TCRdb's copy, which holds only in-frame ones; the method was immunoSEQ multiplex PCR. Of 110,000 to 150,000 clones listed, more than 75% are singletons. Material: PBMCs, obtained after 24 months of ibrutinib treatment. These receptors were collected from a human donor with chronic lymphocytic leukemia. Each CDR3 is given with its conserved first and last residue. Fields, in order: clone size, J gene, V gene, D gene, CDR3 protein, CDR3 DNA. The D gene is left open where the match is weak. Not every row has a clone size; where given, it reads once, few, many or a size class.

abundance: many
j_gene: TRBJ1-1
v_gene: TRBV27
d_gene: -
CDR3aa: CASSFGSNTEAFF
CDR3nt: TGTGCCAGCAGTTTCGGCTCGAACACTGAAGCTTTCTTT

abundance: few
j_gene: TRBJ2-7
v_gene: TRBV5-1
d_gene: TRBD1
CDR3aa: CASTRDRAYEQYF
CDR3nt: TGCGCCAGCACCCGGGACAGGGCCTACGAGCAGTACTTC

abundance: medium-sized
j_gene: TRBJ2-1
v_gene: TRBV9
d_gene: -
CDR3aa: CASSVGVSDEQFF
CDR3nt: TGTGCCAGCAGCGTAGGCGTCAGCGATGAGCAGTTCTTC

abundance: -
j_gene: TRBJ1-5
v_gene: TRBV28
d_gene: -
CDR3aa: CASSFRIQPQHF
CDR3nt: TGTGCCAGCAGTTTTCGGATTCAGCCCCAGCATTTT

abundance: few
j_gene: TRBJ2-1
v_gene: TRBV11-2
d_gene: TRBD1
CDR3aa: CASRPGTGPFTEQFF
CDR3nt: TGTGCCAGCAGACCCGGGACAGGGCCTTTCACTGAGCAGTTCTTC

abundance: few
j_gene: TRBJ1-2
v_gene: TRBV19
d_gene: TRBD1
CDR3aa: CASSPDRVGYTF
CDR3nt: TGTGCCAGTAGTCCCGACAGGGTCGGCTACACCTTC

abundance: -
j_gene: TRBJ2-2
v_gene: TRBV4-2
d_gene: TRBD1
CDR3aa: CASSRGTGANTGELFF
CDR3nt: TGTGCCAGCAGCCGTGGGACAGGGGCTAACACCGGGGAGCTGTTTTTT

abundance: -
j_gene: TRBJ1-5
v_gene: TRBV18
d_gene: -
CDR3aa: CASSPREDQPQHF
CDR3nt: TGTGCCAGCTCACCACGGGAGGATCAGCCCCAGCATTTT

abundance: -
j_gene: TRBJ2-3
v_gene: TRBV29-1
d_gene: TRBD2
CDR3aa: CSVAVLAGGADTQYF
CDR3nt: TGCAGCGTTGCCGTACTAGCGGGAGGAGCAGATACGCAGTATTTT

abundance: -
j_gene: TRBJ1-1
v_gene: TRBV6-6
d_gene: TRBD1
CDR3aa: CASIQGGSTEAFF
CDR3nt: TGTGCCAGCATACAGGGGGGGAGCACTGAAGCTTTCTTT

abundance: once
j_gene: TRBJ2-5
v_gene: TRBV18
d_gene: -
CDR3aa: CASSLASQETQYF
CDR3nt: TGTGCCAGCTCATTAGCCAGCCAAGAGACCCAGTACTTC

abundance: -
j_gene: TRBJ2-1
v_gene: TRBV7-3
d_gene: TRBD2
CDR3aa: CASSRPTSGSSYNEQFF
CDR3nt: TGTGCCAGCAGCCGTCCGACTAGCGGGAGCTCCTACAATGAGCAGTTCTTC

abundance: -
j_gene: TRBJ2-5
v_gene: TRBV7-9
d_gene: TRBD1
CDR3aa: CASSLDAGQGRETQYF
CDR3nt: TGTGCCAGCAGCTTAGATGCGGGACAGGGCCGGGAGACCCAGTACTTC

abundance: -
j_gene: TRBJ2-3
v_gene: TRBV4-3
d_gene: -
CDR3aa: CASSQVISGMDTQYF
CDR3nt: TGCGCCAGCAGCCAAGTTATCAGTGGGATGGATACGCAGTATTTT

abundance: few
j_gene: TRBJ2-7
v_gene: TRBV27
d_gene: -
CDR3aa: CASSLRLASYEQYF
CDR3nt: TGTGCCAGCAGTTTAAGGCTAGCTAGTTACGAGCAGTACTTC

abundance: -
j_gene: TRBJ2-2
v_gene: TRBV29-1
d_gene: -
CDR3aa: CSVGGSPNTGELFF
CDR3nt: TGCAGCGTTGGTGGCTCGCCGAACACCGGGGAGCTGTTTTTT

abundance: few
j_gene: TRBJ1-2
v_gene: TRBV30
d_gene: -
CDR3aa: CAWTPGARGYTF
CDR3nt: TGTGCCTGGACCCCGGGGGCGCGGGGCTACACCTTC

abundance: -
j_gene: TRBJ2-6
v_gene: TRBV5-1
d_gene: -
CDR3aa: CASSLDTSGANVLTF
CDR3nt: TGCGCCAGCAGCCTAGACACCTCTGGGGCCAACGTCCTGACTTTC